The clone carrying this T cell receptor (beta chain) has a count of ten or more. Molecules of cDNA were individually given unique molecular identifiers that were attached to them. Each CDR3 protein gets one entry after TCRdb re-called the 5' RACE reads with MiXCR. In the table there are some 38,000 distinct CDR3 sequences, 3.9% of which are singletons. The data derive from a study of early T cells in non-severe SARS-CoV-2 infection. Looking at the study overall: Bulk RNA from unsorted whole blood was sequenced; chains were unpaired.

CDR1 MDHEN and CDR2 SYDVKM come from the germline V gene. CDR3 length: 12 residues. Trimming took off 11 bases at V and 4 bases at J, with 12 bases between the two ends. The TCR sequence derives from an adult who was a healthcare worker with PCR-confirmed SARS-CoV-2 infection or an uninfected control (not recorded which). Sequenced sample: whole blood. This chain joins TRBV28 and TRBJ1-5; D may be TRBD1 (5 bases). The CDR3 reads CAAVQGNQPQHF. DNA of the CDR3: TGTGCCGCCGTTCAGGGAAATCAGCCCCAGCATTTT.